This T cell receptor (beta chain) originates from a study of blood T cell repertoires in COVID-19 (dated by TCRdb to about 2020). Describing the broader study: Collaborator samples came from the United States, Italy and Spain and covered acute and convalescent phases of COVID-19. The samples were drawn from two sources: the first 160 participants of the ongoing ImmuneRACE study, and 1,254 subjects contributed by 6 global collaborators. Where available, HLA class I and class II types were obtained from metadata supplied by the sample provider rather than from assay-based typing. The repertoires were released in a freely available public database meant as a resource for research on the immune response to SARS-CoV-2. The prospective study material was composed of cDNA or gDNA derived from T cells, B-cell-depleted T cells, or PBMCs. The sample metadata nearly always contained a de-identified subject ID, COVID-19 status, age in years and sex. The dataset comprised deeply sampled blood TCRbeta repertoires from subjects exposed to, actively infected with, or recovered from COVID-19.

Overall study results and their limits: How much clinical and demographic metadata was included differed by source and by participant, and the metadata was provided uncurated.

TCRbeta CDR3 regions were amplified from genomic DNA by means of the immunoSEQ Assay, a bias-controlled multiplex PCR. In the original analysis: Nucleated cell counts per sample were estimated from amplification of reference gene primers within the assay. Sequence reads were collapsed and filtered to measure the absolute abundance of every unique TCRbeta CDR3 rearrangement. Productive Simpson clonality was computed per sample as the square root of Simpson's diversity index over productive rearrangements. Imported from immuneACCESS, the table was reduced by TCRdb to in-frame sequences with V and J called. These copies leave out some clones; in studies compared against another copy, an unresolved V gene accounts for under half, and the cause of the remainder is not known. D and trimming were read from the DNA, whereas the V and J calls and clone size are those reported in that table. The sample table records approximately 300,000 clones; about nine tenths of these occur just once. The biggest ten clones account for over 9.5% of the sample.

Notes on this clone: This receptor's antigen is unknown. No clone much larger than this one lies a single base away; base qualities are absent.

The CDR3 spans 13 residues, from the cysteine through the phenylalanine. Only CDR3 DNA remains: 39 bases, in frame from the first base. V and J are truncated by 2 bases and 3 bases respectively, leaving an intervening sequence of 5 bases. Enrolling through a virtual design, the prospective study's participants ranged in age from about 18 to 100 years and lived across 20 to 30 United States geographic areas. To assign participants to cohorts, the prospective study relied on clinical history that participants themselves reported in a screening survey and a study questionnaire. ImmuneRACE Cohort 3 recovered participants were defined by two consecutive negative NP/OP PCR tests, healthcare professional clearance, or symptom resolution. In the prospective study, whole blood, serum and a nasopharyngeal or oropharyngeal swab were collected from each participant by mobile phlebotomists. Over a roughly 2-month period, participants in the prospective study had the option of providing additional blood draws and questionnaires. Prospective study blood samples were shipped either frozen or at room temperature before DNA extraction.

Sequenced sample: PBMCs or T cells enriched from blood (not recorded which). This clonotype originated in a woman aged 18-35 years who had recovered from COVID-19. The rearrangement joined TRBV12-3 or TRBV12-4 to TRBJ1-5; a confident D gene designation cannot be given. CDR3 reads: CASSLWPNQPQHF. The DNA sequence is as follows: TGTGCCAGCAGTTTATGGCCCAATCAGCCCCAGCATTTT.